One and the same sample provided the 19 T cell receptor beta chains below, sequenced in a study of beta chain features in type 1 diabetes. Sequencing targeted expressed TCRB transcripts, as all isolated RNA had been reverse transcribed. Assay used: immunoSEQ multiplex PCR; TCRdb lists only in-frame clones, some missing. Altogether under 300,000 clones are present, under 8.5% being singletons, with the ten largest covering approximately 0.99%. Sequencing input: central memory CD4+ T cells from blood. These receptors were collected from a woman younger than 35 in good health.

The chain uses TRBV7-3 and TRBJ1-6, with D uncertain. This CDR3 comprises 14 residues. The germline V and J ends were trimmed by 5 bases and 5 bases, with 10 bases remaining between them. Germline V lookup: CDR1 SGHTA, CDR2 FQGTGA. The CDR3 sequence: CASSLRVNNSPLHF. CDR3 DNA sequence: TGTGCCAGCAGCCTTCGGGTTAATAATTCACCCCTCCACTTT.

This rearrangement joins TRBV7-2 to TRBJ1-2; 9 bases align to TRBD1. The CDR3 covers 14 residues. Germline V gene data show CDR1 as SGHTA and CDR2 as FQGNSA. V gave up 5 bases and J gave up 2 bases; unmatched junction bases: 3. CDR3 sequence (DNA): TGTGCCAGCAGCGGGACAGGGCTGAACTATGGCTACACCTTC. Amino acids: CASSGTGLNYGYTF.

This clone has only a few counts. This rearrangement joins TRBV7-2 to TRBJ2-1; 8 nucleotides align to TRBD2. J lost 8 bases, V lost 5 bases, and 8 bases had no gene match. Germline loops: CDR1 SGHTA, CDR2 FQGNSA. This CDR3 region has 14 residues. Written as DNA, the CDR3 is TGTGCCAGCAGCACCGATAGCGGGGTTCATGAGCAGTTCTTC. Translated: CASSTDSGVHEQFF. Using reference TRBV7-2 and TRBJ2-1 for the parts outside the CDR3, the full variable domain is GAGVSQSPSNKVTEKGKDVELRCDPISGHTALYWYRQSLGQGLEFLIYFQGNSAPDKSGLPSDRFSAERTGGSVSTLTIQRTQQEDSAVYLCASSTDSGVHEQFFGPGTRLTVL.

The J gene is TRBJ1-4, the V gene TRBV18; D unresolved. The germline V and J ends were trimmed by 1 base and 8 bases, with 5 bases remaining between them. The CDR3 is made up of 12 amino acids. Looked up from germline, CDR1 is KGHSH and CDR2 is LQKENI. The CDR3 nucleotides read TGTGCCAGCTCACCACGTAAAGAAAAACTGTTTTTT. Translating it yields CASSPRKEKLFF.

This rearrangement joins TRBV28 to TRBJ2-7; D unresolved. The CDR3 spans 13 residues. Germline V CDR1 and CDR2: MDHEN, SYDVKM. The germline V and J ends were trimmed by 3 bases and 2 bases, with 8 bases remaining between them. CDR3 DNA sequence: TGTGCCAGCAGTTTGGGCCCTGCCTACGAGCAGTACGTC. This gives the protein CASSLGPAYEQYV.

This clone has only a few counts. This chain connects TRBV5-4 to TRBJ2-2; D unresolved. The CDR3 sequence is 15 residues long. Trimming shortened V by 3 bases and J by 1 base, and 10 bases separated the two germline ends. Germline CDR1 reads SGHNT; CDR2 reads YYREEE (reference sequence). The CDR3 nucleotides are TGTGCCAGCAGCTCCAATCCGGGGAACACCGGGGAGCTGTTTTTT. It codes for CASSSNPGNTGELFF.

The chain carries TRBV7-6 and TRBJ1-4, with D unclear. The CDR3 runs to 15 residues. In germline, CDR1 is SGHVS, CDR2 FNYEAQ. V was trimmed by 5 bases and J by 7 bases, leaving 17 bases between them. CDR3 loop: CASSPQERVFEKLFF. The DNA of the CDR3 is TGTGCCAGCAGCCCCCAGGAGAGAGTCTTTGAAAAACTGTTTTTT. Full variable domain (outside the CDR3, taken from reference TRBV7-6 and TRBJ1-4): GAGVSQSPRYKVTKRGQDVALRCDPISGHVSLYWYRQALGQGPEFLTYFNYEAQQDKSGLPNDRFSAERPEGSISTLTIQRTEQRDSAMYRCASSPQERVFEKLFFGSGTQLSVL.

V usage is TRBV6-1 and J usage is TRBJ1-2; unclear D gene. Germline-derived CDR1 and CDR2 are MNHNS and SASEGT. Trimming took off 5 bases at V and 4 bases at J, with 14 bases between the two ends. This CDR3 comprises 14 residues. The CDR3 region is CASSTNSGLYGYTF. CDR3 bases: TGTGCCAGCAGTACCAACTCAGGTCTCTATGGCTACACCTTC.

This clone was counted only a few times. CDR3 in amino acids: CASSSRETQYF. CDR3 coding DNA: TGTGCCAGCAGCAGCAGGGAGACCCAGTACTTC. V gene TRBV27 combines with J gene TRBJ2-5; the D is unclear. V was pared by 6 bases and J by 5 bases, with 7 bases between. The CDR3 covers 11 residues. Germline CDR1 reads MNHEY; CDR2 reads SMNVEV (reference sequence).

The CDR3 bases are TGTGCCAGCAGTGTCCCCGACACCAAGAACTATGGCTACACCTTC. Its translation is CASSVPDTKNYGYTF. J is TRBJ1-2 and V is TRBV4-2, with no clear D. The CDR3 runs 15 residues. The germline V gene has CDR1 LGHNA and CDR2 YNFKEQ. V was trimmed by 6 bases and J by 2 bases, leaving 16 bases between them.

This clone was seen at least ten times. The same CDR3 can be traced to other DNA sequences in this sample. The V call is TRBV14, the J call TRBJ1-2; no clear D. Germline CDR1 SGHDN, CDR2 FVKESK. V lost 0 bases, J lost 8 bases, and 10 bases lay in between. The CDR3 is made up of 13 amino acids. CDR3: CASSQDGVRGYTF. The CDR3 bases are TGTGCCAGCAGCCAAGATGGGGTTCGGGGCTACACCTTC.

On this clone itself: This sample includes further DNA sequences coding for the same CDR3. The chain is built from TRBV7-9 and TRBJ1-1, with TRBD1 matching over 7 bases. This CDR3 spans 13 amino acids. Germline CDR1 SEHNR, CDR2 FQNEAQ (reference sequence). The junction had 2 bases not matched to a gene; V was cut back by 3 bases and J by 4 bases. CDR3 sequence reads: CASSFTGATEAFF. CDR3 DNA: TGTGCCAGCAGCTTTACAGGGGCCACTGAAGCTTTCTTT. The full variable domain, in which reference TRBV7-9 and TRBJ1-1 provide the parts outside the CDR3, is DTGVSQNPRHKITKRGQNVTFRCDPISEHNRLYWYRQTLGQGPEFLTYFQNEAQLEKSRLLSDRFSAERPKGSFSTLEIQRTEQGDSAMYLCASSFTGATEAFFGQGTRLTVV.

This clone was counted a few times. The chain employs TRBV29-1 and TRBJ1-2; tentatively, D is TRBD1 (5 bases). The germline V gene encodes CDR1 SQVTM and CDR2 ANQGSEA. This CDR3 has 12 residues. The ends were cut back, 1 base at V and 7 bases at J, with 10 bases in the middle. The CDR3 loop is CSVEVGGGGYTF. The CDR3, as DNA: TGCAGCGTTGAAGTAGGCGGGGGTGGCTACACCTTC.

This clone has a handful of counts. The CDR3 region is CASSVHTAHRETQYF. The CDR3, as DNA: TGTGCCAGCAGCGTACACACAGCCCATCGGGAGACCCAGTACTTC. The chain uses TRBV9 and TRBJ2-5; D is unresolved. CDR1 and CDR2 (germline): SGDLS, YYNGEE. V lost 1 base and J 5 bases, leaving 15 bases between the germline ends. The CDR3 consists of 15 residues.

This clone showed up many times. The chain carries TRBV7-2 and TRBJ2-1, with 10 positions matching TRBD2. This CDR3 has 15 residues. Germline CDR1 and CDR2: SGHTA and FQGNSA. The V gene end was trimmed by 5 bases and the J gene end by 6 bases; junction bases not matched to a gene: 7. In DNA, the CDR3 is TGTGCCAGCAGCGTGAGCGGGGGGGCCTCCAATGAGCAGTTCTTC. It encodes CASSVSGGASNEQFF. The complete variable domain, with remaining parts taken from reference TRBV7-2 and TRBJ2-1, reads GAGVSQSPSNKVTEKGKDVELRCDPISGHTALYWYRQSLGQGLEFLIYFQGNSAPDKSGLPSDRFSAERTGGSVSTLTIQRTQQEDSAVYLCASSVSGGASNEQFFGPGTRLTVL.

This clone occurred a few times. This chain connects TRBV5-6 to TRBJ2-4; TRBD2 matches 10 bases. Germline CDR1 is SGHDT and CDR2 is YYEEEE. CDR3 length equals 16 residues. After removal of 5 bases from V and 9 bases from J, the junction contained 14 bases not matched to a gene. CDR3 nucleotides: TGTGCCAGCAGTATTGCTAGCGGGAGTAGTATAAGCATTCAGTACTTC. This translates into CASSIASGSSISIQYF.

The rearrangement uses TRBV29-1 and TRBJ1-4; unclear D gene. V was pared by 7 bases and J by 6 bases, with 6 bases between. The CDR3 totals 10 residues. Germline CDR1 and CDR2: SQVTM and ANQGSEA. The CDR3 DNA is TGCAGCGCCGCAGATGAAAAACTGTTTTTT. As protein: CSAADEKLFF.

This clone was recorded many times. The rearrangement joins TRBV7-2 to TRBJ1-1; D is undetermined. The V end was cut by 5 bases, the J end by 8 bases, with 15 bases between. The CDR3 runs to 13 residues. CDR1 and CDR2 (germline): SGHTA, FQGNSA. CDR3 coding DNA: TGTGCCAGCAGCGGAGCGTGGGGAAGGGAAGCTTTCTTT. Translating it yields CASSGAWGREAFF.

This clone was seen ten or more times. This sequence joins TRBV7-9 and TRBJ2-2; D unresolved. The ends were cut back, 5 bases at V and 4 bases at J, with 8 bases in the middle. The CDR3 loop spans 13 amino acids. Germline lookup yields CDR1 SEHNR and CDR2 FQNEAQ (reference sequence). CDR3 loop: CASSRTVTGELFF. As DNA, the CDR3 is TGTGCCAGCAGCCGTACAGTCACCGGGGAGCTGTTTTTT.